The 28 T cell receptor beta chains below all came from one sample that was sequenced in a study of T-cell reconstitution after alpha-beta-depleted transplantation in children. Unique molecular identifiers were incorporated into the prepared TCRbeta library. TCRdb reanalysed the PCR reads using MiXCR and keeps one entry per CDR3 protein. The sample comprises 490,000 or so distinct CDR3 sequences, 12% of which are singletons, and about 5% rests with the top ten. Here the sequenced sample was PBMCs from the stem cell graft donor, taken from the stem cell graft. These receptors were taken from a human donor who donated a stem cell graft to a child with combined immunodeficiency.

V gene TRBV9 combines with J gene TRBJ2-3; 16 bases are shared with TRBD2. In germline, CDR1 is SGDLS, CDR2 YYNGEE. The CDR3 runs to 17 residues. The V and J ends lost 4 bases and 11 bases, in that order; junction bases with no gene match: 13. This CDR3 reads CASSPTGTSGGASLQYF. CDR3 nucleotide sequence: TGTGCCAGCAGCCCCACCGGGACTAGCGGGGGGGCCTCCCTGCAGTATTTT.

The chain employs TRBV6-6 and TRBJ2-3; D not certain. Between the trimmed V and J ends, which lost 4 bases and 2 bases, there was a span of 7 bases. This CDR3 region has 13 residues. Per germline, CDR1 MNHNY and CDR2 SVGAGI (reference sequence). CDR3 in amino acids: CASSSGITDTQYF. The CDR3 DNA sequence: TGTGCCAGCAGTTCTGGAATCACAGATACGCAGTATTTT.

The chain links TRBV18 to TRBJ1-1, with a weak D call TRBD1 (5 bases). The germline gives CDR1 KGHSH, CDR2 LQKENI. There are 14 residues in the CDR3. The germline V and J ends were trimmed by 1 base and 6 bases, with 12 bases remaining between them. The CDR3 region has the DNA TGTGCCAGCTCACCACGCCCAGGGATCGCTGAAGCTTTCTTT. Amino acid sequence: CASSPRPGIAEAFF.

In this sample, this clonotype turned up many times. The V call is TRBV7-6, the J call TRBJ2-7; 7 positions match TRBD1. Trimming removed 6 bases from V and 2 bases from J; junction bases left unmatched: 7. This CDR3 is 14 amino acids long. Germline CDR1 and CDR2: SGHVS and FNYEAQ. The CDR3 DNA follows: TGTGCCAGCAGTCCCGGGACAGAACCCTACGAGCAGTACTTC. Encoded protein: CASSPGTEPYEQYF. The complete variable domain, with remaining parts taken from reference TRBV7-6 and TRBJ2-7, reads GAGVSQSPRYKVTKRGQDVALRCDPISGHVSLYWYRQALGQGPEFLTYFNYEAQQDKSGLPNDRFSAERPEGSISTLTIQRTEQRDSAMYRCASSPGTEPYEQYFGPGTRLTVT.

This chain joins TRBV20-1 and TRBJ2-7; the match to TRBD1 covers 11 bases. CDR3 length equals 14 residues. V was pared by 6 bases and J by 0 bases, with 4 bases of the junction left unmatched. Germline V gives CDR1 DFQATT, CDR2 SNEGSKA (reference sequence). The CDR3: CSAAGTGGSYEQYF. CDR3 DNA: TGCAGTGCAGCCGGGACAGGGGGCTCCTACGAGCAGTACTTC.

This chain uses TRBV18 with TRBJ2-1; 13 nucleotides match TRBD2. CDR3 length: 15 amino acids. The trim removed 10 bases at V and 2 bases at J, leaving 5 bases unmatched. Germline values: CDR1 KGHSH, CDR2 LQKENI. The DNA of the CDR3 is TGTGCCACGAAACTAGCGGGGGGGCCCTACAATGAGCAGTTCTTC. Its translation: CATKLAGGPYNEQFF.

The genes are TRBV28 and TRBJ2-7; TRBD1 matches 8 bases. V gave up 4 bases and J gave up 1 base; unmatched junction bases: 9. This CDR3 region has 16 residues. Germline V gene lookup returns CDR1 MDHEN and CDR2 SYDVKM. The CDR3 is CASSSIDRGISYEQYF. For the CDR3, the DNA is TGTGCCAGCAGTTCCATCGACAGGGGAATATCCTACGAGCAGTACTTC.

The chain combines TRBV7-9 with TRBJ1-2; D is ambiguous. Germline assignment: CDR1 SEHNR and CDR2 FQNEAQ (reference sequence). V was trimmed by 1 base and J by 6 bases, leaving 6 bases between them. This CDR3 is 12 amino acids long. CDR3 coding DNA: TGTGCCAGCAGCTTAGGAGAGGATGGCTACACCTTC. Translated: CASSLGEDGYTF. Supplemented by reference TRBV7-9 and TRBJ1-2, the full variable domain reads DTGVSQNPRHKITKRGQNVTFRCDPISEHNRLYWYRQTLGQGPEFLTYFQNEAQLEKSRLLSDRFSAERPKGSFSTLEIQRTEQGDSAMYLCASSLGEDGYTFGSGTRLTVV.

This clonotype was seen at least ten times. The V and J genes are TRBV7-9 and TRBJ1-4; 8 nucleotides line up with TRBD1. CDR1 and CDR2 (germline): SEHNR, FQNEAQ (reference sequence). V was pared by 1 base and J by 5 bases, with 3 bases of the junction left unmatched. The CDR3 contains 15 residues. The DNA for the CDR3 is TGTGCCAGCAGCTTAGATTGGACAGGGAATGAAAAACTGTTTTTT. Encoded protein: CASSLDWTGNEKLFF.

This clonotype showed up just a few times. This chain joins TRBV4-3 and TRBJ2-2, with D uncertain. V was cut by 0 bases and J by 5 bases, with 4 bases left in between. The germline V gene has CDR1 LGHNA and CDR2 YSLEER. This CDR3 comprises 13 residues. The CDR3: CASSQDLTGELFF. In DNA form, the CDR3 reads TGCGCCAGCAGCCAAGATCTGACCGGGGAGCTGTTTTTT.

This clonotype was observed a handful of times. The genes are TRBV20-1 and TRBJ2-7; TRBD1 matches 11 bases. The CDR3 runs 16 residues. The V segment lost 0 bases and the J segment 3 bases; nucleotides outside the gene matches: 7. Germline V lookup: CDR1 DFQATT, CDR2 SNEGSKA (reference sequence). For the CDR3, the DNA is TGCAGTGCTAGAGATCGAGGGACAGGGGGACGCTACGAGCAGTACTTC. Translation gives CSARDRGTGGRYEQYF.

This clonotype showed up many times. CDR3 in DNA: TGTGCCATCAGCGCAGGGGGCAATTTGGAGACCCAGTACTTC. This encodes CAISAGGNLETQYF. The rearrangement links TRBV10-3 to TRBJ2-5; 8 bases map to TRBD1. Germline V gives CDR1 ENHRY, CDR2 SYGVKD. J was trimmed by 5 bases and V by 6 bases; bases with no gene match: 8. The CDR3 is 14 amino acids.

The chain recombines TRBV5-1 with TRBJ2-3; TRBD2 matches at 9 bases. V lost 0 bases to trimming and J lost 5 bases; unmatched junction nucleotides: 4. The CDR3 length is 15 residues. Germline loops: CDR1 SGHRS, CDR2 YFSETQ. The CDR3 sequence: CASSLVGSGGDTQYF. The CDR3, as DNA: TGCGCCAGCAGCTTGGTGGGTAGCGGGGGAGATACGCAGTATTTT.

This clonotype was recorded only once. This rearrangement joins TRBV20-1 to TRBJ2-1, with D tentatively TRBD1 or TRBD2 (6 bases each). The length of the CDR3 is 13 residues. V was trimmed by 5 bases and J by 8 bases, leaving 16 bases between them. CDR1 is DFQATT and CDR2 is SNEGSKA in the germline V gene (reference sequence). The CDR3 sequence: CSAHHGGHDEQFF. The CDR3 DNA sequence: TGCAGTGCTCACCACGGGGGACACGATGAGCAGTTCTTC.

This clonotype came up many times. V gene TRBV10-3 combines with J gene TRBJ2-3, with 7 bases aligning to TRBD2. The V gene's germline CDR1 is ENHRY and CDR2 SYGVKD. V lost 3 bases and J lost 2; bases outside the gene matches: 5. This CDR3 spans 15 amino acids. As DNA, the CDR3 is TGTGCCATCAGTGACCAGGGACTACACACAGATACGCAGTATTTT. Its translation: CAISDQGLHTDTQYF.

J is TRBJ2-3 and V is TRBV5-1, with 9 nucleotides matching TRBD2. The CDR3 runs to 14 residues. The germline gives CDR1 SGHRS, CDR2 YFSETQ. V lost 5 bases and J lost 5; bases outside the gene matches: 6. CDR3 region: CASRPTSGRDTQYF. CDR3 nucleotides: TGCGCCAGCAGACCGACTAGCGGACGAGATACGCAGTATTTT.

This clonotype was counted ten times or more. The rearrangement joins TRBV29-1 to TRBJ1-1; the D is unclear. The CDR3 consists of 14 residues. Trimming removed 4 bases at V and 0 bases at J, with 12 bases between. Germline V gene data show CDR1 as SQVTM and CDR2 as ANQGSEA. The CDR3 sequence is CSVAVLTMNTEAFF. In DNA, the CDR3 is TGCAGCGTTGCGGTACTAACCATGAACACTGAAGCTTTCTTT.

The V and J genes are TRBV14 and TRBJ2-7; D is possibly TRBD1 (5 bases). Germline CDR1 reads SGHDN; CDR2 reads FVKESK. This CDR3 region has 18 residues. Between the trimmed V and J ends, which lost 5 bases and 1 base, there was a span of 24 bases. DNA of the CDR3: TGTGCCAGCAGCAGACGAACCGTCAGGGCCCAGGGATCCTACGAGCAGTACTTC. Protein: CASSRRTVRAQGSYEQYF.

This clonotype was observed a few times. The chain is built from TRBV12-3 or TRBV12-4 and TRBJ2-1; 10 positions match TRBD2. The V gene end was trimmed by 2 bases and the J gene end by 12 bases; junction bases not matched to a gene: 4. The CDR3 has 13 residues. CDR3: CASSLRRLAGQFF. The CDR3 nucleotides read TGTGCCAGCAGTTTACGCCGACTAGCGGGGCAGTTCTTC.

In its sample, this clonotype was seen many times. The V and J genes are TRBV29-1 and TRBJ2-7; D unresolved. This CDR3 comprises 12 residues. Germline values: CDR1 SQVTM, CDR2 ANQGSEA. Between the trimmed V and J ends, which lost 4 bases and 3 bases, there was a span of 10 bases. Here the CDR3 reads CSVGVKGYEQYF. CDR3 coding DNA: TGCAGCGTTGGGGTGAAGGGCTACGAGCAGTACTTC.

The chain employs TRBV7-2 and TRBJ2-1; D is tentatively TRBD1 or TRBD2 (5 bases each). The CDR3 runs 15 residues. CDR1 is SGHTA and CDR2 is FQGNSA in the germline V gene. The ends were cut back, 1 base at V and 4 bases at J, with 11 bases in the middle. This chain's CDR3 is CASSLGWGFYNEQFF. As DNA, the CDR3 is TGTGCCAGCAGCTTAGGCTGGGGGTTTTACAATGAGCAGTTCTTC.

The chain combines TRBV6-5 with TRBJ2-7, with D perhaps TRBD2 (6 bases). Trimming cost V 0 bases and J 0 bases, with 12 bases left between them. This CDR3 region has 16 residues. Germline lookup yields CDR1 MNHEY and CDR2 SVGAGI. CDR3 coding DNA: TGTGCCAGCAGTTACTCGCGGGACTTTCCCTCCTACGAGCAGTACTTC. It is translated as CASSYSRDFPSYEQYF.

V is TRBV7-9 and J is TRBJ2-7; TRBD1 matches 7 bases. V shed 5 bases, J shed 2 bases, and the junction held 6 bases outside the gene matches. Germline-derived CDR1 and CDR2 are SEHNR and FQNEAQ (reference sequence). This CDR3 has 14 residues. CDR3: CASSPTGAPYEQYF. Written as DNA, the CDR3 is TGTGCCAGCAGCCCAACAGGGGCCCCCTACGAGCAGTACTTC.

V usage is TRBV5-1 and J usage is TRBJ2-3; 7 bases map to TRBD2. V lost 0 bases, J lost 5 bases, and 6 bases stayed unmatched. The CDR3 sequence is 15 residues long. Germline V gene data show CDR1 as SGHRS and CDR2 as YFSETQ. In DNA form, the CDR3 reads TGCGCCAGCAGCTTGGTTTCTAGCGGAAGAGATACGCAGTATTTT. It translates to CASSLVSSGRDTQYF.

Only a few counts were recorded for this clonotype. The CDR3 sequence is CASSSPQTGGTEAFF. CDR3 nucleotides: TGTGCCAGCAGCTCCCCTCAAACAGGGGGCACTGAAGCTTTCTTT. The chain joins TRBV7-9 to TRBJ1-1; 8 nucleotides align to TRBD1. This CDR3 has 15 amino acids. V gave up 4 bases and J gave up 4 bases; unmatched junction bases: 8. Germline lookup yields CDR1 SEHNR and CDR2 FQNEAQ (reference sequence).

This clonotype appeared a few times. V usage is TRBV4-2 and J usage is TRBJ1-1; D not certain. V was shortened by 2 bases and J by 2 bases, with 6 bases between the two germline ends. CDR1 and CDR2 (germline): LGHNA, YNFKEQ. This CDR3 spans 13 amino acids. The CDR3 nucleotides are TGTGCCAGCAGCCAAAATCGCAACACTGAAGCTTTCTTT. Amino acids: CASSQNRNTEAFF.

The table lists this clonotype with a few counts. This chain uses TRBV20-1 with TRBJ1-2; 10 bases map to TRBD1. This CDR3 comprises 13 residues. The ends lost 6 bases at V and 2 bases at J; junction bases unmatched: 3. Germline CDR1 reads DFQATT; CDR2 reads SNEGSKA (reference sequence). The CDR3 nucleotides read TGCAGTGCGAGGACAGGGGGGAACTATGGCTACACCTTC. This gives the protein CSARTGGNYGYTF.

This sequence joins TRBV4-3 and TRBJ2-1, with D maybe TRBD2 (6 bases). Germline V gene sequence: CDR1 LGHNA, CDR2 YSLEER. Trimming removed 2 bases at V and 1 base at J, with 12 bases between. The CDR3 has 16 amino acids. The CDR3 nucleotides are TGCGCCAGCAGCCAATACCGGGGACTTTCCTACAATGAGCAGTTCTTC. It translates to CASSQYRGLSYNEQFF.